Listed below are T cell receptor beta chains from one sample, sequenced in a study of blood T cell repertoires in COVID-19. This table comes from immunoSEQ multiplex PCR, and its TCRdb copy is limited to in-frame clones, with some not included. The data hold more than 45,000 clones, with roughly nine tenths observed a single time. Sequencing used peripheral blood. These TCRs come from a man aged 65 to 79 with acute or convalescent COVID-19. Both conserved end residues are part of each CDR3. The D gene is left open where the match is weak. Rows may omit the clone size; those that give it use once, few, many or a size class.

v_gene	d_gene	j_gene	abundance	CDR3aa	CDR3nt
TRBV28	-	TRBJ1-2	-	CASSLGRGAYGYTF	TGTGCCAGCAGTTTAGGGCGGGGAGCGTATGGCTACACCTTC
TRBV4-1	-	TRBJ2-7	few	CASSHIVPLGDPTYEQYF	TGCGCCAGCAGCCATATCGTCCCACTTGGAGACCCAACTTACGAGCAGTACTTC
TRBV13	-	TRBJ1-4	once	CASSLGTGTLATNEKLFF	TGTGCCAGCAGCTTAGGCACGGGGACTCTGGCAACTAATGAAAAACTGTTTTTT
TRBV7-8	-	TRBJ2-1	-	CASSLRGNNEQFF	TGTGCCAGCAGCTTAAGGGGGAACAATGAGCAGTTCTTC
TRBV18	TRBD1	TRBJ1-4	-	CASSPGQVEKLFF	TGTGCCAGCTCACCAGGACAGGTTGAAAAACTGTTTTTT
TRBV4-2	-	TRBJ1-4	-	CASSQDGGRGLNEKLFF	TGTGCCAGCAGCCAAGACGGCGGGAGGGGCCTTAATGAAAAACTGTTTTTT
TRBV27	-	TRBJ1-3	-	CASSPLDPEDTIYF	TGTGCCAGCAGTCCGCTAGATCCCGAGGACACCATATATTTT
TRBV28	-	TRBJ1-2	-	CASSLDTDGYTF	TGTGCCAGCAGTTTAGATACTGATGGCTACACCTTC
TRBV15	TRBD1	TRBJ2-2	-	CATSRDRVISGELFF	TGTGCCACCAGCAGGGACAGGGTAATTTCCGGGGAGCTGTTTTTT
TRBV11-2	-	TRBJ1-6	-	CASSRLGAYSPLHF	TGTGCCAGCAGCCGGCTTGGGGCTTATTCACCCCTCCACTTT
TRBV24-1	-	TRBJ2-7	-	CATSAQGSSYEQYF	TGTGCCACCAGTGCCCAGGGTAGCTCCTACGAGCAGTACTTC
TRBV6-6	TRBD1	TRBJ1-2	-	CASSNPDRAGRGYTF	TGTGCCAGCAGTAACCCGGACAGGGCTGGTCGCGGCTACACCTTC
TRBV5-6	-	TRBJ2-2	-	CASSRPGRTGELFF	TGTGCCAGCAGCCGGCCAGGGCGGACCGGGGAGCTGTTTTTT
TRBV7-2	-	TRBJ2-7	-	CASSFRNSYEQYF	TGTGCCAGCAGCTTTAGAAACTCCTACGAGCAGTACTTC
TRBV6-5	TRBD2	TRBJ2-1	-	CASSYPSGGVNEQFF	TGTGCCAGCAGTTACCCCAGCGGGGGGGTCAATGAGCAGTTCTTC
TRBV7-9	TRBD2	TRBJ2-3	-	CASSGLVSTDTQYF	TGTGCCAGCAGCGGACTAGTGAGCACAGATACGCAGTATTTT
TRBV19	TRBD1	TRBJ2-2	-	CASRGDRNTGELFF	TGTGCCAGTAGGGGGGACAGGAACACCGGGGAGCTGTTTTTT
TRBV3-1/TRBV3-2	-	TRBJ2-1	once	CASSQDTDRDSYNEQFF	TGTGCCAGCAGCCAAGATACAGACCGCGACTCCTACAATGAGCAGTTCTTC
TRBV7-8	-	TRBJ1-5	-	CASRAHGQDLGPQHF	TGTGCCAGCAGGGCCCATGGCCAGGACTTAGGGCCCCAGCATTTT
TRBV7-2	-	TRBJ1-6	-	CASSFQGSSPLHF	TGTGCCAGCAGCTTCCAGGGGAGTTCACCCCTCCACTTT
TRBV7-9	-	TRBJ1-5	-	CASSLGGGNQPQHF	TGTGCCAGCAGTCTCGGGGGGGGCAATCAGCCCCAGCATTTT
TRBV6-5	TRBD1	TRBJ1-2	-	CASSYYGQGKGYTF	TGTGCCAGCAGTTATTATGGACAGGGAAAGGGCTACACCTTC
TRBV6-1	-	TRBJ1-2	-	CASSEAEFRVMGYYGYTF	TGTGCCAGCAGTGAAGCCGAGTTCAGGGTGATGGGCTACTATGGCTACACCTTC
TRBV3-1/TRBV3-2	TRBD1	TRBJ1-2	-	CASSPRQGGLYGYTF	TGTGCCAGCAGCCCCCGACAGGGGGGGCTCTATGGCTACACCTTC
TRBV7-9	TRBD1	TRBJ1-1	-	CASSLRQGAGEAFF	TGTGCCAGCAGCTTACGACAGGGGGCTGGTGAAGCTTTCTTT
TRBV6-2/TRBV6-3	TRBD1	TRBJ1-1	-	CASSPRDRGLAEAFF	TGTGCCAGCAGCCCCCGGGACAGGGGGCTGGCTGAAGCTTTCTTT
TRBV11-3	TRBD1	TRBJ1-6	-	CASSRDRASPLHF	TGTGCCAGCAGCCGAGACAGGGCTTCACCCCTCCACTTT
TRBV3-1/TRBV3-2	TRBD2	TRBJ2-3	once	CASTPRIERGGQLGTDTQYF	TGTGCCAGCACGCCAAGAATCGAGCGGGGGGGCCAACTCGGCACAGATACGCAGTATTTT
TRBV4-3	-	TRBJ1-3	once	CASSPQGAGNTIYF	TGCGCCAGCAGCCCTCAAGGGGCTGGAAACACCATATATTTT
TRBV7-8	-	TRBJ1-3	-	CASSFPGDDSGNTIYF	TGTGCCAGCAGCTTTCCAGGTGACGACTCTGGAAACACCATATATTTT
TRBV15	TRBD1	TRBJ1-4	-	CATQTGGASEKLFF	TGTGCCACCCAGACAGGGGGCGCTTCGGAGAAACTGTTTTTT
TRBV9	-	TRBJ1-1	-	CASSGGRVRNTEAFF	TGTGCCAGCAGCGGGGGGAGGGTTCGGAACACTGAAGCTTTCTTT
TRBV3-1/TRBV3-2	-	TRBJ1-3	-	CASSQGPGTGNTIYF	TGTGCCAGCAGCCAAGGTCCAGGGACTGGAAACACCATATATTTT
TRBV6-2/TRBV6-3	-	TRBJ1-6	-	CASSQGRFSPLHF	TGTGCCAGCAGTCAGGGGCGATTTTCACCCCTCCACTTT
TRBV7-2	TRBD1	TRBJ1-3	-	CASSPAAQGALGNTIYF	TGTGCCAGCAGCCCAGCGGCCCAGGGGGCTCTCGGAAACACCATATATTTT
TRBV4-3	TRBD1	TRBJ2-7	-	CASSQALQGSSSYEQYF	TGCGCCAGCAGCCAGGCCCTACAGGGGTCGAGCTCCTACGAGCAGTACTTC
TRBV28	TRBD1	TRBJ1-6	-	CASSLWSRGNSPLHF	TGTGCCAGCAGTTTGTGGTCCAGGGGGAATTCACCCCTCCACTTT
TRBV6-2/TRBV6-3	-	TRBJ1-2	-	CASSYNRDYGYTF	TGTGCCAGCAGTTACAACAGGGACTATGGCTACACCTTC
TRBV3-1/TRBV3-2	-	TRBJ2-7	-	CASSQGPGGRFSYEQYF	TGTGCCAGCAGCCAAGGACCTGGAGGCCGATTTAGCTACGAGCAGTACTTC
TRBV5-1	-	TRBJ1-2	-	CASSLPKGLGYTF	TGCGCCAGCAGCCTCCCGAAGGGGCTGGGCTACACCTTC
TRBV11-3	-	TRBJ2-3	-	CASSPEAGSDTQYF	TGTGCCAGCAGCCCCGAGGCGGGTTCAGATACGCAGTATTTT
TRBV3-1/TRBV3-2	-	TRBJ1-3	-	CASSQERSSGNTIYF	TGTGCCAGCAGCCAAGAACGGAGCTCTGGAAACACCATATATTTT
TRBV11-3	-	TRBJ2-3	-	CASSSTVADTQYF	TGTGCCAGCAGCTCCACGGTCGCAGATACGCAGTATTTT
TRBV7-8	-	TRBJ1-3	-	CASSLQGFGNTIYF	TGTGCCAGCAGCTTGCAGGGCTTCGGAAACACCATATATTTT
TRBV24-1	-	TRBJ1-1	-	CATSDREGEAFF	TGTGCCACCAGTGATAGGGAGGGTGAAGCTTTCTTT
TRBV5-1	-	TRBJ2-1	once	CASSLGQSYNEQFF	TGCGCCAGCAGCCTCGGACAGAGCTACAATGAGCAGTTCTTC
TRBV7-3	-	TRBJ2-1	-	CASSGGGEQFF	TGTGCCAGCAGCGGGGGAGGCGAGCAGTTCTTC
TRBV9	-	TRBJ2-7	-	CASSSHRDGNEQYF	TGTGCCAGCAGCTCCCACAGGGACGGGAACGAGCAGTACTTC
TRBV5-8	TRBD1	TRBJ1-4	-	CASNRGYNEKLFF	TGTGCCAGCAACAGGGGTTACAATGAAAAACTGTTTTTT
TRBV2	TRBD1	TRBJ1-5	-	CASSGTGGLQPQHF	TGTGCCAGCAGTGGGACAGGGGGGTTACAGCCCCAGCATTTT
TRBV4-2	TRBD1	TRBJ1-4	-	CASSPVGGTVNEKLFF	TGTGCCAGCAGCCCCGTAGGTGGGACAGTGAATGAAAAACTGTTTTTT
TRBV11-2	TRBD1	TRBJ1-3	-	CASSGVDRGFGNTIYF	TGTGCCAGCAGCGGGGTGGACAGGGGGTTTGGAAACACCATATATTTT
TRBV7-2	TRBD2	TRBJ2-7	-	CASSLRLAGASSYEQYF	TGTGCCAGCAGCTTAAGACTAGCGGGGGCTAGCTCCTACGAGCAGTACTTC
TRBV11-1	-	TRBJ1-1	-	CASSFWTPTTEAFF	TGTGCCAGCAGCTTTTGGACACCTACAACTGAAGCTTTCTTT
TRBV6-5	-	TRBJ1-5	-	CAWRGVSHNQPQHF	TGTGCCTGGCGGGGGGTAAGTCACAATCAGCCCCAGCATTTT